The 23 T cell receptor beta chains listed next were all sequenced from one sample in a study of blood T cell repertoires in COVID-19. Profiled with immunoSEQ multiplex PCR; TCRdb holds only in-frame clones, not every one. The table has fewer than 500,000 clones, 87% seen once. Sequenced material: PBMCs or T cells enriched from blood (not recorded which). Receptors originate from a young woman who had recovered from COVID-19.

The J gene is TRBJ1-1, the V gene TRBV19; TRBD1 might be the D (6 bases). Germline CDR1 and CDR2: LNHDA and SQIVND (reference sequence). This CDR3 has 13 residues. V lost 7 bases and J lost 2, with 11 bases in between. CDR3 sequence reads: CASTLGANTEAFF. In DNA, the CDR3 is TGTGCCAGTACCCTGGGGGCCAACACTGAAGCTTTCTTT.

The chain uses TRBV4-1 and TRBJ1-5; no clear D. There are 12 residues in the CDR3. Trimming shortened V by 2 bases and J by 4 bases, and 3 bases separated the two germline ends. Germline CDR1 is MGHRA and CDR2 is YSYEKL. The CDR3 DNA is TGCGCCAGCAGCCAAATAAATCAGCCCCAGCATTTT. Residues: CASSQINQPQHF.

This chain uses TRBV6-5 with TRBJ2-2, with 9 nucleotides matching TRBD1. Germline V gene data show CDR1 as MNHEY and CDR2 as SVGAGI. The CDR3 is 14 residues long. Unmatched junction bases numbered 7, after V lost 7 bases and J lost 7 bases. DNA of the CDR3: TGTGCCAGCACCAAGGACAGGGGAGTCGGGGAGCTGTTTTTT. Translating it yields CASTKDRGVGELFF.

The rearrangement uses TRBV15 and TRBJ1-3; 8 bases fit TRBD1. This CDR3 is built from 16 residues. V was pared by 3 bases and J by 2 bases, with 6 bases of the junction left unmatched. From germline, CDR1 is LNHNV and CDR2 YYDKDF (reference sequence). CDR3 nucleotides: TGTGCCACCAGCAGTCAACGACAGGGGACTGGAAACACCATATATTTT. This sequence encodes CATSSQRQGTGNTIYF. Supplemented by reference TRBV15 and TRBJ1-3, the full variable domain reads DAMVIQNPRYQVTQFGKPVTLSCSQTLNHNVMYWYQQKSSQAPKLLFHYYDKDFNNEADTPDNFQSRRPNTSFCFLDIRSPGLGDTAMYLCATSSQRQGTGNTIYFGEGSWLTVV.

The V and J genes are TRBV7-2 and TRBJ2-1; weak D call: TRBD1 (6 bases). V was trimmed by 0 bases and J by 4 bases, leaving 19 bases between them. The CDR3 contains 18 residues. In germline, CDR1 is SGHTA, CDR2 FQGNSA. CDR3 residues: CASSLAPGHMSIYNEQFF. Written as DNA, the CDR3 is TGTGCCAGCAGCTTAGCGCCGGGACACATGTCGATTTACAATGAGCAGTTCTTC.

The CDR3 DNA is TGCGCCAGCAGCCAAGGGCCCGACAGGGTTGAGGCTTTCTTT. Its protein is CASSQGPDRVEAFF. The V and J genes are TRBV4-1 and TRBJ1-1; 7 nucleotides line up with TRBD1. V shed 1 base and J 11 bases; nucleotides not matched to a gene: 10. CDR1 is MGHRA, CDR2 YSYEKL, per germline. The CDR3 totals 14 residues.

This clone has just one count. This chain links TRBV5-4 with TRBJ2-1; 11 bases line up with TRBD2. The V gene's germline CDR1 is SGHNT and CDR2 YYREEE (reference sequence). CDR3 length: 15 amino acids. The J segment lost 3 bases and the V segment lost 5 bases, leaving 4 bases of the junction unmatched. This chain's CDR3 is CASRTLAGGYNEQFF. The CDR3 coding sequence is TGTGCCAGCAGGACCCTAGCGGGGGGCTACAATGAGCAGTTCTTC. The whole variable domain, filled in from reference TRBV5-4 and TRBJ2-1, reads ETGVTQSPTHLIKTRGQQVTLRCSSQSGHNTVSWYQQALGQGPQFIFQYYREEENGRGNFPPRFSGLQFPNYSSELNVNALELDDSALYLCASRTLAGGYNEQFFGPGTRLTVL.

The rearrangement links TRBV7-9 to TRBJ1-1; 8 nucleotides align to TRBD1. The germline V gene has CDR1 SEHNR and CDR2 FQNEAQ (reference sequence). The V and J ends lost 5 bases and 6 bases, in that order; junction bases with no gene match: 5. The CDR3 is 13 amino acids. CDR3 sequence: CASSEGTGAEAFF. DNA for the CDR3: TGTGCCAGCAGCGAAGGGACAGGAGCTGAAGCTTTCTTT.

CDR3 residues: CASSVQSGGETQYF. CDR3 nucleotide sequence: TGTGCCAGCAGCGTTCAATCGGGAGGGGAGACCCAGTACTTC. The V and J genes are TRBV9 and TRBJ2-5, with TRBD2 matching over 8 bases. The CDR3 contains 14 residues. The V segment lost 2 bases and the J segment 5 bases; nucleotides outside the gene matches: 5. Germline assignment: CDR1 SGDLS and CDR2 YYNGEE.

This clone was observed a handful of times. This sequence joins TRBV3-1 (or the pseudogene TRBV3-2) and TRBJ1-1, with TRBD1 matching over 9 bases. CDR1 LGHDT and CDR2 YNNKEL come from the germline V gene (reference sequence). V lost 0 bases, J lost 7 bases, and 9 bases stayed unmatched. The CDR3 consists of 16 residues. This chain's CDR3 is CASSQDHTGGGGEAFF. CDR3 coding DNA: TGTGCCAGCAGCCAAGATCACACAGGGGGCGGAGGTGAAGCTTTCTTT.

This clone was seen more than once but under ten times. This rearrangement joins TRBV1 to TRBJ1-2. TRBV1 is a recognized pseudogene. The CDR3 is 14 amino acids. CDR3 protein: CTSSQDIGVYGYTF. The CDR3 DNA sequence: TGCACCAGCAGCCAAGATATCGGGGTCTATGGCTACACCTTC.

The chain couples TRBV7-2 to TRBJ2-5, with 8 bases identical to TRBD2. This CDR3 is 15 amino acids long. The ends lost 6 bases at V and 4 bases at J; junction bases unmatched: 10. Germline-derived CDR1 and CDR2 are SGHTA and FQGNSA. In nucleotides, the CDR3 is TGTGCCAGCAGAGCTCGACTAGCGCGTGGAGAGACCCAGTACTTC. Protein product: CASRARLARGETQYF.

The rearrangement links TRBV19 to TRBJ1-5, with a tentative D call TRBD1 (5 bases). Germline V gene lookup returns CDR1 LNHDA and CDR2 SQIVND (reference sequence). This CDR3 contains 16 residues. The V end lost 5 bases, the J end lost 0 bases, and 14 bases lay between the germline ends. The chain's CDR3 is CASSGKTGVSNQPQHF. The DNA of the CDR3 is TGTGCCAGTAGTGGAAAGACGGGGGTTAGCAATCAGCCCCAGCATTTT.

CDR3 nucleotide sequence: TGTGCCAGCAAAATAGGAGAAGAGACCCAGTACTTC. As protein: CASKIGEETQYF. The gene calls are TRBV2 and TRBJ2-5; D is undetermined. V lost 7 bases, J lost 3 bases, and 9 bases lay in between. The CDR3 has 12 residues. Germline CDR1 and CDR2: SNHLY and FYNNEI.

This clone was seen once. The chain carries TRBV4-1 and TRBJ2-7; D is unresolved. CDR1 is MGHRA and CDR2 is YSYEKL in the germline V gene. The CDR3 totals 15 residues. V was cut by 1 base and J by 2 bases, with 12 bases left in between. The CDR3 DNA is TGCGCCAGCAGCCAAGCTATGACCGGAGCCTACGAGCAGTACTTC. Protein sequence: CASSQAMTGAYEQYF.

The V call is TRBV19, the J call TRBJ1-2; tentatively, D is TRBD1 (6 bases). The CDR3 extends over 15 amino acids. Trimming left V 2 bases short and J 2 bases short, with 12 bases between. From germline, CDR1 is LNHDA and CDR2 SQIVND (reference sequence). CDR3 loop: CASSITLQGNYGYTF. The DNA for the CDR3 is TGTGCCAGTAGTATAACACTACAGGGCAACTATGGCTACACCTTC.

A word on this clone: The sample contains more than one DNA sequence encoding this CDR3. V usage is TRBV12-3 or TRBV12-4 and J usage is TRBJ1-5; D call uncertain. V was cut by 1 base and J by 7 bases, with 8 bases left in between. This CDR3 comprises 13 residues. The CDR3 sequence: CASSLEGGQPQHF. The CDR3 nucleotides are TGTGCCAGCAGTTTAGAGGGAGGACAGCCCCAGCATTTT.

V is TRBV5-8 and J is TRBJ2-7, with 7 nucleotides matching TRBD1. CDR1 and CDR2 from the germline V gene are SGHTS and YDEGEE. The V gene end was trimmed by 4 bases and the J gene end by 5 bases; junction bases not matched to a gene: 12. The CDR3 totals 15 residues. In nucleotides, the CDR3 is TGTGCCAGCAGCCCGGTCGGGACAGTTGGGGACGAGCAGTACTTC. Translated, it gives CASSPVGTVGDEQYF.

A note on this clone: At one boundary the junction diverges from the germline segment, which might be a read error. The CDR3 spells CASGDSGGYYNEQFF. CDR3 sequence (DNA): TGTGCCAGCGGTGATAGCGGGGGATATTACAATGAGCAGTTCTTC. This chain links TRBV2 with TRBJ2-1; 9 positions match TRBD2. The CDR3 is 15 amino acids. Germline V gene lookup returns CDR1 SNHLY and CDR2 FYNNEI.

This rearrangement joins TRBV6-5 to TRBJ1-6; 7 bases align to TRBD1. The CDR3 loop spans 13 amino acids. V was clipped by 11 bases and J by 5 bases; unmatched bases: 6. Germline V gene data show CDR1 as MNHEY and CDR2 as SVGAGI. CDR3 in amino acids: CAGRTGDNSPLHF. DNA for the CDR3: TGTGCCGGAAGGACAGGAGATAATTCACCCCTCCACTTT.

A remark on this clone: This sample includes further DNA sequences coding for the same CDR3. V usage is TRBV7-2 and J usage is TRBJ1-1; D not certain. The CDR3 is 13 amino acids. Germline V gene sequence: CDR1 SGHTA, CDR2 FQGNSA. V was shortened by 3 bases and J by 1 base, with 6 bases between the two germline ends. The CDR3 DNA is TGTGCCAGCAGCTTGGTAGCGAACACTGAAGCTTTCTTT. Its translation is CASSLVANTEAFF.

The chain links TRBV7-2 to TRBJ1-1; 7 bases align to TRBD1. Trimming took 5 bases from V and 7 from J; bases not matched to a gene: 4. CDR1 and CDR2 from the germline V gene are SGHTA and FQGNSA. This CDR3 is 12 amino acids long. DNA for the CDR3: TGTGCCAGCAGCAAAAACAGGGGTGAAGCTTTCTTT. This codes for CASSKNRGEAFF.

The V and J genes are TRBV15 and TRBJ1-6, with TRBD1 matching over 7 bases. V dropped 4 bases and J dropped 5; count of bases not matched to a gene: 8. Germline V lookup: CDR1 LNHNV, CDR2 YYDKDF (reference sequence). The CDR3 sequence is 16 residues long. The DNA for the CDR3 is TGTGCCACCAGCATTCCCGGGACAGAGGATAATTCACCCCTCCACTTT. Protein: CATSIPGTEDNSPLHF. Complete variable domain (other parts from reference TRBV15 and TRBJ1-6): DAMVIQNPRYQVTQFGKPVTLSCSQTLNHNVMYWYQQKSSQAPKLLFHYYDKDFNNEADTPDNFQSRRPNTSFCFLDIRSPGLGDTAMYLCATSIPGTEDNSPLHFGNGTRLTVT.